Below, one TCR beta chain is given with its context. Antigen specificity is unknown. The data are from a study of cytomegalovirus exposure and HLA in healthy donors. Study-level findings and limits: Reported findings show TCR beta sequences accurately forecast HLA-A and HLA-B alleles in most subjects.

Germline CDR1 and CDR2: SGHTA and FQGTGA. CDR3 length equals 16 residues. After removal of 0 bases from V and 2 bases from J, the junction contained 1 base not matched to a gene. The PCR used 60 Vbeta and 13 Jbeta primers. Measured with immunoSEQ multiplex PCR; TCRdb has only the in-frame clones, and not every one. The sample holds over 90,000 clones, roughly 74% seen once. The sequencing sample was made of PBMCs. The chain combines TRBV7-3 with TRBJ2-6; 7 bases line up with TRBD1. The receptor comes from a female donor in good health and CMV-seropositive. The DNA of the CDR3 is TGTGCCAGCAGCTTAACAGGGACAGCTGGGGCCAACGTCCTGACTTTC. Residues: CASSLTGTAGANVLTF.